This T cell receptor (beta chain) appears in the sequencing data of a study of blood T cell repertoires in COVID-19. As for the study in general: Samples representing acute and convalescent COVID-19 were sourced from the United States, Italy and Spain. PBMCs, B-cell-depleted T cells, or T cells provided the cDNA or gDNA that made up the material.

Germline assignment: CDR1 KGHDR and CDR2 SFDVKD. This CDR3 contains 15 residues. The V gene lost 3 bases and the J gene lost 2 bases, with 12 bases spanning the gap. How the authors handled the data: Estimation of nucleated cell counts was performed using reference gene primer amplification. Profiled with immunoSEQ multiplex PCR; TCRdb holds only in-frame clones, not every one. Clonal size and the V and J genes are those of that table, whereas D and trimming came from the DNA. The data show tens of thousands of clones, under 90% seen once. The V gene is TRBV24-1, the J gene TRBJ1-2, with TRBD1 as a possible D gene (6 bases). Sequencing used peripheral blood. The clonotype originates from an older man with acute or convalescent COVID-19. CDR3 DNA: TGTGCCACCAGTGATGCGGACAGAAAGAACTATGGCTACACCTTC. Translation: CATSDADRKNYGYTF.